A single sample is the source of the 21 T cell receptor beta chains below, sequenced in a study of T-cell reconstitution after alpha-beta-depleted transplantation in children. Unique molecular identifiers were incorporated during preparation of the TCRbeta library. One entry per CDR3 protein, called by TCRdb with MiXCR from the PCR reads. This table has 700,000 to 850,000 distinct CDR3 sequences, 16% appearing once. This specimen was PBMCs, mostly from graft donor cells, taken 360 days after TCRalphabeta/CD19-depleted stem cell transplant. These receptors were obtained from a male patient younger than 18 who had a stem cell transplant for acute lymphoblastic leukemia, so the T cells may come from the graft donor.

CDR3 protein: CASSQDKQITYEQYF. Written as DNA, the CDR3 is TGTGCCAGCAGCCAAGATAAGCAGATAACCTACGAGCAGTACTTC. The gene calls are TRBV3-1 and TRBJ2-7; D is undetermined. Germline loops: CDR1 LGHDT, CDR2 YNNKEL (reference sequence). V was pared by 0 bases and J by 2 bases, with 11 bases between. The CDR3 spans 15 residues.

This clonotype was seen a few times. V and J are TRBV5-6 and TRBJ2-7; TRBD2 agrees at 10 bases. Germline loops: CDR1 SGHDT, CDR2 YYEEEE. CDR3 length: 15 residues. V gave up 3 bases and J gave up 3 bases; unmatched junction bases: 6. This chain's CDR3 is CASSSGLAAIYEQYF. The CDR3 nucleotides are TGTGCCAGCAGCTCCGGACTAGCGGCGATCTACGAGCAGTACTTC.

This clonotype was seen only a few times. The chain has TRBV20-1 and TRBJ2-3; unclear D gene. V was shortened by 3 bases and J by 5 bases, with 21 bases between the two germline ends. The germline gives CDR1 DFQATT, CDR2 SNEGSKA (reference sequence). The length of the CDR3 is 16 residues. Here the CDR3 DNA reads TGCAGTGCTAGTCATGGCTCCCAGTTAAAGGGAGATACGCAGTATTTT. Protein: CSASHGSQLKGDTQYF.

This clonotype was seen only a few times. This chain uses TRBV6-2 or TRBV6-3 with TRBJ2-1; 11 bases map to TRBD2. J gave up 4 bases and V 7 bases, and 18 bases lay outside the gene matches. The CDR3 has 19 amino acids. CDR1 is MNHEY and CDR2 is SVGEGT in the germline V gene. The CDR3 DNA follows: TGTGCCAGCACCCAGGGGACTAGCGGCATCTGGGGAGGGTACAATGAGCAGTTCTTC. Its protein is CASTQGTSGIWGGYNEQFF.

This clonotype was recorded a few times. This sequence joins TRBV4-1 and TRBJ2-3; 7 nucleotides match TRBD2. This CDR3 has 15 residues. V shed 1 base and J 4 bases; nucleotides not matched to a gene: 5. Germline V gene data show CDR1 as MGHRA and CDR2 as YSYEKL. The CDR3 sequence is CASSQVIAGADTQYF. CDR3 DNA sequence: TGCGCCAGCAGCCAAGTGATCGCGGGAGCAGATACGCAGTATTTT.

The J gene is TRBJ2-7, the V gene TRBV5-1; 9 nucleotides align to TRBD2. V shed 3 bases and J 1 base; nucleotides not matched to a gene: 8. The CDR3 runs to 16 residues. The germline gives CDR1 SGHRS, CDR2 YFSETQ. The CDR3 DNA sequence: TGCGCCAGCAGCTCCTCGCTCGGACTAGCGTCCTACGAGCAGTACTTC. Translating gives CASSSSLGLASYEQYF. The entire variable domain, with the rest obtained from reference TRBV5-1 and TRBJ2-7, is as follows: KAGVTQTPRYLIKTRGQQVTLSCSPISGHRSVSWYQQTPGQGLQFLFEYFSETQRNKGNFPGRFSGRQFSNSRSEMNVSTLELGDSALYLCASSSSLGLASYEQYFGPGTRLTVT.

This clonotype showed up just a few times. The chain employs TRBV6-1 and TRBJ2-7, with TRBD1 identical over 8 bases. Germline V gene data show CDR1 as MNHNS and CDR2 as SASEGT. This CDR3 has 14 residues. The J segment lost 3 bases and the V segment lost 8 bases, leaving 9 bases of the junction unmatched. CDR3 region: CASGWDRWIYEQYF. The CDR3 nucleotides are TGTGCCAGCGGGTGGGACAGGTGGATCTACGAGCAGTACTTC.

In nucleotides, the CDR3 is TGCGCCAGCAGCCAACTTCGACAGGGGTTCTCTGGAAACACCATATATTTT. It encodes CASSQLRQGFSGNTIYF. V gene TRBV4-1 combines with J gene TRBJ1-3; TRBD1 agrees at 8 bases. The CDR3 is 17 residues long. CDR1 and CDR2 from the germline V gene are MGHRA and YSYEKL. V was pared by 2 bases and J by 0 bases, with 6 bases of the junction left unmatched.

V usage is TRBV15 and J usage is TRBJ1-2; D not resolved. V was pared by 0 bases and J by 6 bases, with 8 bases between. Germline V gene data show CDR1 as LNHNV and CDR2 as YYDKDF (reference sequence). The CDR3 has 13 residues. CDR3 sequence: CATSRDSRDGYTF. The CDR3 region has the DNA TGTGCCACCAGCAGAGATTCCAGAGATGGCTACACCTTC.

The table lists this clonotype with a few counts. The genes are TRBV5-1 and TRBJ2-7; no definite D call. The CDR3 has 14 amino acids. In germline, CDR1 is SGHRS, CDR2 YFSETQ. Trimming took off 0 bases at V and 3 bases at J, with 10 bases between the two ends. The CDR3 region has the DNA TGCGCCAGCAGCTTGGCCTTTGGGCTCTACGAGCAGTACTTC. Translation gives CASSLAFGLYEQYF.

This clonotype has a count of ten or more. V and J are TRBV12-3 or TRBV12-4 and TRBJ2-5, with 10 bases lining up with TRBD1. There are 15 residues in the CDR3. The J segment lost 4 bases and the V segment lost 3 bases, leaving 5 bases of the junction unmatched. CDR3 in amino acids: CASSFWDRGRETQYF. CDR3 DNA: TGTGCCAGCAGTTTCTGGGACAGGGGTAGAGAGACCCAGTACTTC.

The chain links TRBV2 to TRBJ2-3; D remains ambiguous. In germline, CDR1 is SNHLY, CDR2 FYNNEI. V dropped 6 bases and J dropped 4 bases, with 14 bases sitting between them. This CDR3 region has 14 residues. CDR3 sequence reads: CASRDHGVPDTQYF. The DNA of the CDR3 is TGTGCCAGCAGAGACCATGGAGTACCAGATACGCAGTATTTT.

V and J are TRBV20-1 and TRBJ2-7; no clear D gene. Germline CDR1 DFQATT, CDR2 SNEGSKA (reference sequence). This CDR3 has 13 residues. The chain's CDR3 is CSVMTGHTYEQYF. The CDR3 nucleotides read TGCAGCGTTATGACCGGTCATACCTACGAGCAGTACTTC.

This clonotype was detected a few times. The chain combines TRBV6-4 with TRBJ2-1, with a weak D call TRBD2 (6 bases). V lost 3 bases and J lost 6, with 18 bases in between. Germline V CDR1 and CDR2: MRHNA, SNTAGT. The CDR3 consists of 16 residues. Here the CDR3 DNA reads TGTGCCAGCAGTGATTCGTCGACGGGAGAGCGCAATGAGCAGTTCTTC. Protein sequence: CASSDSSTGERNEQFF.

This clonotype was seen only a few times. The V gene is TRBV11-2, the J gene TRBJ2-7; 13 nucleotides line up with TRBD2. The V and J ends lost 2 bases and 3 bases, in that order; junction bases with no gene match: 10. The CDR3 spans 18 residues. CDR1 is SGHAT and CDR2 is FQNNGV in the germline V gene. CDR3 loop: CASSLKGLAGPIYYEQYF. DNA of the CDR3: TGTGCCAGCAGCTTAAAGGGACTAGCGGGACCGATCTACTACGAGCAGTACTTC.

The J gene is TRBJ2-7, the V gene TRBV28, with D possibly matching TRBD2 (6 bases). Trimming took off 2 bases at V and 0 bases at J, with 11 bases between the two ends. The CDR3 runs to 15 residues. Germline CDR1 MDHEN, CDR2 SYDVKM. The CDR3 DNA reads TGTGCCAGCAGTTTAGGGACTCAAAACTCCTACGAGCAGTACTTC. Its protein is CASSLGTQNSYEQYF.

This clonotype was recorded a few times. The chain links TRBV20-1 to TRBJ2-5, with a weak D call TRBD1 (6 bases). CDR1 is DFQATT and CDR2 is SNEGSKA in the germline V gene (reference sequence). V dropped 3 bases and J dropped 1 base, with 12 bases sitting between them. The CDR3 is 14 amino acids. The CDR3 loop is CSASPGEVQETQYF. The CDR3 DNA reads as TGCAGTGCTAGCCCAGGGGAAGTCCAAGAGACCCAGTACTTC.

This clonotype came up many times. The rearrangement uses TRBV11-2 and TRBJ2-2, with 11 bases aligning to TRBD2. The CDR3 covers 13 residues. Trimming at V came to 10 bases and at J to 5 bases, leaving 3 bases not matched to a gene. Germline V CDR1 and CDR2: SGHAT, FQNNGV. For the CDR3, the DNA is TGTGCCAACCGACTAGCGGGGACCGGGGAGCTGTTTTTT. Its translation is CANRLAGTGELFF.

This clonotype was picked up a small number of times. The genes are TRBV10-3 and TRBJ1-1; TRBD1 aligns across 10 bases. The V segment lost 10 bases and the J segment 6 bases; nucleotides outside the gene matches: 5. There are 12 residues in the CDR3. Germline V gene data show CDR1 as ENHRY and CDR2 as SYGVKD. The CDR3 DNA reads as TGTGCCACAGGGACAGGGGCCGCTGAAGCTTTCTTT. Translating gives CATGTGAAEAFF.

V gene TRBV12-3 or TRBV12-4 combines with J gene TRBJ2-1; TRBD1 matches 9 bases. The V gene end was trimmed by 6 bases and the J gene end by 1 base; junction bases not matched to a gene: 4. CDR3 length: 15 amino acids. The CDR3 loop is CASRTGTGSYNEQFF. The CDR3 DNA follows: TGTGCCAGCAGAACCGGGACAGGGTCCTACAATGAGCAGTTCTTC.

This clonotype turned up a few times. The chain combines TRBV5-1 with TRBJ2-3; D is uncertain. The CDR3 has 15 amino acids. Trimming removed 2 bases from V and 1 base from J, with 11 bases in between. Germline assignment: CDR1 SGHRS and CDR2 YFSETQ. CDR3 nucleotides: TGCGCCAGCAGCTTCCTCAAGGGCGGCACAGATACGCAGTATTTT. This sequence encodes CASSFLKGGTDTQYF.